This TCR beta chain stems from a study of blood T cells in healthy people across ages (dated by TCRdb to about 2015). Context from the whole study: In model experiments, roughly one uniquely barcoded TCR beta cDNA molecule per two T cells was captured by template switching. Age-related changes in TCR beta repertoire diversity were measured in the study by deep sequencing normalized with unique cDNA molecular identifiers. The donors were split into four age groups: young (average about 15 years), middle-aged (over 35), aged (around 67) and long-lived (more than 80). To avoid experimental bias, donors of different ages were distributed randomly across sequencing lanes. Using the same blood draw, the study looked at two additional independent replicas of 1 million unique cDNA reads for two donors, one aged 18 to 30 and the other aged 80 or older.

Points on this clonotype: No cognate antigen has been identified for it. Base qualities are not at hand, and no much larger clone is one base apart.

The protocol used for the library was 5' RACE. Reads for this sample came from an Illumina HiSeq 2500. A second PCR of roughly 7 to 12 cycles was run with a J-beta primer mix and a sample-barcoded 5' primer. Each TCR beta cDNA molecule received a unique molecular identifier from a template-switch 5' adaptor carrying 12 random nucleotides. Each sample yielded at least 3 million CDR3-containing paired-end reads. The Mint cDNA synthesis kit, primed by a TRBC-specific oligonucleotide, was used to synthesize first-strand cDNA from all RNA. Following uracil-DNA glycosylase treatment, all cDNA underwent a first 18-cycle PCR with the universal primers M1SS and BC2_uni_R. The paper's data handling went like this. Normalization of each sample was performed by random selection of 1 million high-quality reads, each carrying a distinct molecular identifier. Reads with shared molecular identifiers were discarded instead of being binned into consensus sequences. MiTCR, run with a Q25 quality threshold and the strictest error-elimination algorithm, handled CDR3 identification, clonotype clustering and error correction. A nonparametric unseen species model using Euler transformation provided a lower-bound estimate of total TCR beta diversity. The public reads were quality trimmed at Q25 with fastp and then assembled into clones with MiXCR by TCRdb, keeping productive beta chains. When rows share a CDR3 protein, they turn into one entry using the most common DNA and genes. The V and J calls follow TCRdb's processing rather than the paper's. For this sample the table gives about 800,000 distinct CDR3 sequences, of which roughly 60% were detected only once. The ten largest clonotypes hold 20% to 25% of the sample.

Donors were 35 to 40 systemically healthy Caucasian individuals from Russia aged roughly 6 to 100 years. Around 9.9 milliliters of peripheral blood were collected from each donor into EDTA-treated Vacutainer tubes. Ficoll-Paque density-gradient centrifugation was used to isolate PBMCs, with at least 7 million obtained per sample. Total RNA, at least 5 micrograms per sample, was extracted from PBMCs with Trizol reagent. For every donor, flow cytometry on a PBMC aliquot measured the percentage of naive CD45RAhigh/CD27high T cells. Relative to germline, V is 6 bases shorter and J is 2 bases shorter, with 21 bases between their ends. From cysteine to phenylalanine, the CDR3 is 17 amino acids long. This entry keeps only the CDR3 DNA: 51 bases, framed from base 1. Via the germline V gene, CDR1 is SNHLY and CDR2 FYNNEI. General conclusions and limits of the study: Estimates of total diversity from one million sequenced T cells were regarded as lower bounds and underestimates. Conclusive comparison of naive and antigen-experienced compartments was prevented by the profiling of bulk unsorted PBMCs. Observed TCR beta diversity per million T cells fell roughly linearly with age, and a significant reduction was already apparent by age around 40. Compared with the aged group, the long-lived group had more naive CD4+ T cells, fewer expanded clones and increased TCR diversity, a pattern suggesting age selection. A strong correlation was found between observed TCR beta diversity and the percentage of naive T cells measured by flow cytometry. Because donor CMV infection status was unknown, age-related changes in expanded clonotypes were potentially confounded.

The rearranged segments are TRBV2 and TRBJ2-3, and TRBD1 may be the D gene, going by 7 matching bases. The receptor's source is a man younger than 40 in good health. Sample: blood. The DNA is as follows: TGTGCCAGCAGGGGACCCCAAGGAGGGGGCTTCACAGATACGCAGTATTTT. This gives the protein CASRGPQGGGFTDTQYF.